This record covers a single TCR beta chain. This sample is part of a study of OX40 agonist ivuxolimab in advanced cancers. The V gene's germline CDR1 is SQVTM and CDR2 ANQGSEA. The CDR3 loop spans 13 amino acids. The trim removed 7 bases at V and 7 bases at J, leaving 9 bases unmatched. Some clones are missing from TCRdb's copy, which holds only in-frame ones; the method was immunoSEQ multiplex PCR. This table holds some 60,000 clones, more than 85% found once. The specimen comprised CD4+ or CD8+ T cells sorted from blood, sampled in a trial of the OX40 agonist ivuxolimab. The genes are TRBV29-1 and TRBJ1-5, with 8 bases lining up with TRBD1. The sequence was obtained from an adult with an advanced solid tumor such as melanoma, head and neck, liver or kidney cancer. As DNA, the CDR3 is TGCAGCGCCCAGGACAGGGCGGGACAGCCCCAGCATTTT. Translation gives CSAQDRAGQPQHF.